Sequencing of this TCR beta chain was carried out in a study of T cells after yellow fever vaccination. Regarding the study as a whole: Detected again after the booster were most primary-vaccination clones, at 96% CD4 and 88% CD8.

The CDR3 is 16 residues long. Germline-derived CDR1 and CDR2 are ENHRY and SYGVKD. Trimming pared 6 bases from V and 5 bases from J, leaving 19 bases between. This clonotype was counted only a few times. The antigen is not known. 5'RACE template switching produced TCR cDNA carrying a universal primer site and UMIs. Via MiXCR, TCRdb re-called the 5' RACE reads, giving one row per CDR3 protein. This table holds 600,000 to 750,000 distinct CDR3 sequences, approximately 13% found once. This clonotype was sampled from a man between 25 and 39 years old who received the YFV17D yellow fever vaccine. Sequenced material: PBMCs, taken on the day of the yellow fever booster vaccination. The chain carries TRBV10-3 and TRBJ2-2; D perhaps matches TRBD1 (5 bases). The DNA for the CDR3 is TGTGCCATCAGCCCTATGATTCCAGGGAATACCGGGGAGCTGTTTTTT. The encoded protein is CAISPMIPGNTGELFF.